A selection of T cell receptor beta chains follows, all from one sample in a study of naive and memory T cell subsets. TCRdb itself ran the UMI-ligation and nested PCR reads through MiXCR, one entry per CDR3 protein. The table records 130,000 to 150,000 distinct CDR3 sequences, approximately 17% of them present only once. The sequencing input was naive CD4+ T cells from blood. The receptor set was obtained from a human donor in good health. The CDR3 runs from the conserved cysteine through the conserved F or W. D genes are given only for firm matches. Not all rows give a size; the values are once, few, many and, for expanded clones, a class.

TRBJ1-4,few,NA,TRBV18,TGTGCCAGCTCACAGGGACGGAAAAATGAAAAACTGTTTTTT,CASSQGRKNEKLFF
TRBJ2-2,NA,TRBD2,TRBV4-3,TGCGCCAGCAGCCAGTCTAGCGGGAGGGCCTCCGGGGAGCTGTTTTTT,CASSQSSGRASGELFF
TRBJ1-1,few,NA,TRBV4-2,TGTGCCAGCAGCCAAGTAGGGCCTCTGAACACTGAAGCTTTCTTT,CASSQVGPLNTEAFF
TRBJ1-4,NA,NA,TRBV6-6,TGTGCCAGCCGATCCGTCCCGACGGATACTAATGAAAAACTGTTTTTT,CASRSVPTDTNEKLFF
TRBJ2-7,many,TRBD1,TRBV5-1,TGCGCCAGCAGCTTGGCCGGACAGGACTACGAGCAGTACTTC,CASSLAGQDYEQYF
TRBJ2-1,many,TRBD2,TRBV3-1,TGTGCCAGCAGCCAAGTGCTGGAAACTAGCGGTCTGAATGAGCAGTTCTTC,CASSQVLETSGLNEQFF
TRBJ2-6,NA,NA,TRBV5-6,TGTGCCAGCAGCCGCCGACGGGCTGGGGCCAACGTCCTGACTTTC,CASSRRRAGANVLTF
TRBJ2-3,NA,NA,TRBV4-3,TGCGCCAGCAGCCAGGTGGGGGATACGCAGTATTTT,CASSQVGDTQYF
TRBJ2-5,NA,NA,TRBV5-1,TGCGCCAGCAGCCACAGCCAAGAGACCCAGTACTTC,CASSHSQETQYF
TRBJ2-2,few,TRBD1,TRBV11-2,TGTGCCAGCAGCCCCCGGGACAGGGTAACCGGGGAGCTGTTTTTT,CASSPRDRVTGELFF
TRBJ2-3,few,TRBD1,TRBV6-2/TRBV6-3,TGTGCCAGCAGGCAACAGACAGGGGGACAGGATACGCAGTATTTT,CASRQQTGGQDTQYF